This T cell receptor (beta chain) was profiled in a study of spatial heterogeneity in lung cancer. About the research overall: Consistent detection of more beta-chain than alpha-chain sequences was observed.

The CDR3 sequence is 13 residues long. Trimming removed 0 bases at V and 7 bases at J, with 11 bases between. The germline CDR1 and CDR2 sequences are SGDLS and YYNGEE. The time point: blood at routine non-recurrence follow-up after resection. TCRdb itself ran the 5' RACE reads through MiXCR, one entry per CDR3 protein. The table shows 15,000 or so distinct CDR3 sequences, with 19% occurring only once. The chain combines TRBV9 with TRBJ2-7; TRBD1 might be the D (6 bases). The input for sequencing was PBMCs, taken at follow-up. This TCR came from a male donor with early-stage non-small cell lung cancer. The CDR3 sequence is CASSVVGQGEQYF. CDR3 sequence (DNA): TGTGCCAGCAGCGTAGTGGGACAAGGGGAGCAGTACTTC.